Below, one T cell receptor (beta chain) is given with its context. Produced via immunoSEQ multiplex PCR; TCRdb's table is partial and in-frame only. The sample records about 660,000 clones, about 90% being singletons. Germline CDR1 ENHRY, CDR2 SYGVKD. The V end lost 4 bases, the J end lost 8 bases, and 11 bases lay between the germline ends. The CDR3 is made up of 12 amino acids. These data come from a study of shared T cell receptors in the human thymus. The same specimen was also included in a second study, on human thymus T cells. That study adds: Thymic samples were excised during corrective heart operations. Related reports documented highly overlapping thymic repertoires among unrelated individuals.

The clonotype originates from a boy under two years old with a congenital heart defect. What was sequenced was thymocytes. This chain uses TRBV10-3 with TRBJ1-1, with a weak D call TRBD1 (6 bases). The CDR3 loop is CAISGSTGEAFF. In nucleotides, the CDR3 is TGTGCCATCAGTGGGAGTACAGGGGAAGCTTTCTTT.